This is a list of T cell receptor beta chains from one sample in a study of blood T cell repertoires in COVID-19. Here immunoSEQ multiplex PCR was the method, and the copy in TCRdb shows in-frame clones only, minus some. This table has some 120,000 clones, around 70% appearing once. The sequenced material came from peripheral blood. The receptor set was obtained from a man older than 75 with COVID-19, enrolled during active disease. CDR3s include the opening cysteine and the closing phenylalanine or tryptophan. The D gene is left open where the match is weak. Not all rows give a size; the values are once, few, many and, for expanded clones, a class.

TRBV27,TRBJ2-1,.,TRBD2,TGTGCCAGCAGTCCTCGACTAGCGGGGTACAATGAGCAGTTCTTC,CASSPRLAGYNEQFF
TRBV27,TRBJ2-3,.,.,TGTGCCAGCAGTGTACAGGATACGCAGTATTTT,CASSVQDTQYF
TRBV7-9,TRBJ1-3,.,.,TGTGCCAGCAGCTCCGGGACATTCAGCTCTGGAAACACCATATATTTT,CASSSGTFSSGNTIYF
TRBV11-3,TRBJ1-1,.,.,TGTGCCAGCAGCTTAGAAGAGGGACAAGAAGCTTTCTTT,CASSLEEGQEAFF
TRBV19,TRBJ1-1,.,.,TGTGCCAGTAGTACTGACAGGCGGGGGACTGAAGCTTTCTTT,CASSTDRRGTEAFF
TRBV24-1,TRBJ2-1,.,TRBD2,TGTGCCACCAGTGACACTAGCGACAATGAGCAGTTCTTC,CATSDTSDNEQFF
TRBV4-1,TRBJ2-1,once,TRBD2,TGCGCCAGCAGCCTAAAGGCCGGGACTAGCGCCAGTGAGCAGTTCTTC,CASSLKAGTSASEQFF
TRBV5-1,TRBJ1-4,.,.,TGCGCCAGCAGCTTGGAAATTGCGGCAACTAATGAAAAACTGTTTTTT,CASSLEIAATNEKLFF
TRBV2,TRBJ2-1,.,.,TGTGCCAGCAGTTTCTCGGGTTTCTACAATGAGCAGTTCTTC,CASSFSGFYNEQFF
TRBV9,TRBJ2-6,.,TRBD1,TGTGCCAGCAGCTCAAGTTCCCGACAGGGGCTTAGCTCTGGGGCCAACGTCCTGACTTTC,CASSSSSRQGLSSGANVLTF
TRBV5-8,TRBJ2-6,once,.,TGTGCCAGCAGCTCCGGACAGCATCTCTCTGGGGCCAACGTCCTGACTTTC,CASSSGQHLSGANVLTF
TRBV4-1,TRBJ1-2,.,.,TGCGCCAGCAGCCAAGTTCGGGGGGGCTACACCTTC,CASSQVRGGYTF
TRBV19,TRBJ1-1,.,TRBD1,TGTGCCAGTGGTTGGACAGGGGGCGACACTGAAGCTTTCTTT,CASGWTGGDTEAFF
TRBV7-9,TRBJ1-6,.,.,TGTGCCAGCAGCTTTGTTCAGGGAATAGGATCACCCCTCCACTTT,CASSFVQGIGSPLHF
TRBV20-1,TRBJ1-1,.,.,TGCAGTGCTAGTCGAACGGCGGGAGGGGTGAACACTGAAGCTTTCTTT,CSASRTAGGVNTEAFF
TRBV28,TRBJ1-2,.,.,TGTGCCAGCAGTCTCCTAACCGGGACTCTAGATCAGCATGGCTACACCTTC,CASSLLTGTLDQHGYTF
TRBV5-1,TRBJ2-5,once,TRBD1,TGCGCCAGCAGCATCCAGGACAGGGAAGAGACCCAGTACTTC,CASSIQDREETQYF
TRBV6-6,TRBJ2-7,.,TRBD1,TGTGCCAGCAGTTACCGGACAGGGGATCCCTACGAGCAGTACTTC,CASSYRTGDPYEQYF
TRBV11-2,TRBJ1-2,.,.,TGTGCCAGCAGCTTAAGAGTTCGCGATGGCTACACCTTC,CASSLRVRDGYTF
TRBV21-1,TRBJ2-7,.,.,TGTGCCAGCAGCAAAGGTGACAGCCCCTACGAGCAGTACTTC,CASSKGDSPYEQYF
TRBV6-5,TRBJ2-1,.,TRBD2,TGTGCCAGCAGTCCCGGGACTAGCGGATACAATGAGCAGTTCTTC,CASSPGTSGYNEQFF
TRBV30,TRBJ1-2,.,TRBD1,TGTGCCTGGAGTGTGGGGACAGGTCTTTTCTATGGCTACACCTTC,CAWSVGTGLFYGYTF
TRBV30,TRBJ1-1,.,.,TGTGCCTGGAGGGCCCTGGGAGGGAACACTGAAGCTTTCTTT,CAWRALGGNTEAFF
TRBV28,TRBJ2-1,.,TRBD1,TGTGCCAGCAGTTTAAACAGGGGGCCCATCTACAATGAGCAGTTCTTC,CASSLNRGPIYNEQFF
TRBV5-1,TRBJ2-1,few,.,TGCGCCAGCAAGGTGGGCAGGGGTTCCTACAATGAGCAGTTCTTC,CASKVGRGSYNEQFF